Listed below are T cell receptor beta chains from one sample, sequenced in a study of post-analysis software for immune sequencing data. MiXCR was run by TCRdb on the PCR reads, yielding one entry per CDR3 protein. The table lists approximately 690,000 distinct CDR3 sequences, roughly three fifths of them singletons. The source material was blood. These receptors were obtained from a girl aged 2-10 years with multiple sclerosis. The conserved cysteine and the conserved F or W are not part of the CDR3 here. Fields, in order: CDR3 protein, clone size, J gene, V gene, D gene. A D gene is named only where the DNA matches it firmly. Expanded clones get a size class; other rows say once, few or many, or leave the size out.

ASSTGAASTDTQY	-	TRBJ2-3	TRBV7-9	TRBD1
ASSPQGQGARSTEAF	-	TRBJ1-1	TRBV5-1	TRBD1
ASSPEQGQNYGYT	-	TRBJ1-2	TRBV6-4	-
SASFRQETQY	-	-	TRBV20-1	-
ASSQDPTSEQF	-	TRBJ2-1	TRBV14	-
ASSFARTKKNEQY	-	TRBJ2-7	TRBV5-1	-
SARDLGSSTDTQY	few	TRBJ2-3	TRBV20-1	-
ATKTSGGYNEQF	-	TRBJ2-1	TRBV10-3	TRBD2
ASSSLGAGGGRGQF	few	TRBJ2-1	TRBV5-1	TRBD2
ASSLTSGFYNEQF	few	TRBJ2-1	TRBV13	TRBD2
ASWGTSGGFSDTQY	few	TRBJ2-3	TRBV2	TRBD2
ASSVDTLDDGYT	-	TRBJ1-2	TRBV5-4	-
ASSYSAPQLAKNIQY	-	TRBJ2-4	TRBV6-6	-
ASSDPATNTGELF	-	TRBJ2-2	TRBV7-6	-
ASSSHTGGETQY	-	TRBJ2-5	TRBV3-1	-
SVDRTTHAWEQF	few	TRBJ2-1	TRBV29-1	-
ASSLDVGSGEQF	-	TRBJ2-1	TRBV5-1	-
ASSHTGSGNTEAF	-	TRBJ1-1	TRBV19	-
ATQEGPSGTYEQY	-	TRBJ2-7	TRBV12-3/TRBV12-4	-
ASSADTSSYNEQF	-	TRBJ2-1	TRBV7-2	-
ASSRFGQGEEPGTRHTDTQY	-	TRBJ2-3	TRBV4-2	TRBD1
ASSQGLAGGNEQF	few	TRBJ2-1	TRBV12-3/TRBV12-4	TRBD2
ASSKSGFTGELF	few	TRBJ2-2	TRBV21-1	-
SATALAGESNEQF	once	TRBJ2-1	TRBV20-1	TRBD2
SVAVGDSLYEQY	-	TRBJ2-7	TRBV29-1	TRBD1
ASSLVVGTPEAF	-	TRBJ1-1	TRBV7-2	-
AIKPGLAGEGSYNEQF	-	TRBJ2-1	TRBV10-3	TRBD2
ASSWGQNYGYT	-	TRBJ1-2	TRBV12-3/TRBV12-4	TRBD1
SVARANYGYT	-	TRBJ1-2	TRBV29-1	-
ASSTSSGQPQH	-	TRBJ1-5	TRBV27	-
SVGPSNTGELF	-	TRBJ2-2	TRBV29-1	-
ASSLARDRDFNEQF	-	TRBJ2-1	TRBV5-1	TRBD1
SVAGTGFYEQY	-	TRBJ2-7	TRBV29-1	TRBD1
ASSPDVNPSSYNEQF	-	TRBJ2-1	TRBV7-2	-
ATSRVTDPFYGYT	-	TRBJ1-2	TRBV15	-
SALFGGQGYEQY	-	TRBJ2-7	TRBV20-1	TRBD1
ASSWTGHNEQF	-	TRBJ2-1	TRBV6-5	TRBD1
ASSPTDSPEQETQY	-	TRBJ2-5	TRBV7-9	-
ASSEGQGTDTQY	-	TRBJ2-3	TRBV6-1	TRBD1
ASSGQGANEQF	-	TRBJ2-1	TRBV2	TRBD1
ASSVAAGPGWGQETQY	few	TRBJ2-5	TRBV9	-
ASSPQYNQETQY	many	TRBJ2-5	TRBV18	-
ASADPYNSPLH	-	TRBJ1-6	TRBV27	-
ASSQDENLAGPPYNEQF	-	TRBJ2-1	TRBV14	TRBD2
ASSRDSNTEAF	-	TRBJ1-1	TRBV5-1	-
ASSFSRIPGALAGEQY	-	TRBJ2-7	TRBV7-8	-
ASSEFAGGGETQY	few	-	TRBV2	TRBD2
ASSQPPGLAAYNEQF	few	TRBJ2-1	TRBV14	TRBD2
ASSSSLWGNEQF	-	TRBJ2-1	TRBV7-7	-
ASSPRQTNNEQF	-	TRBJ2-1	TRBV7-9	-
ASSKAGIPRFWAWRNIQY	-	TRBJ2-4	TRBV21-1	-
AISGAGENTGELF	once	TRBJ2-2	TRBV10-3	TRBD2
ASSPLDNQPQH	-	TRBJ1-5	TRBV19	-
ASSQGRTSGKETQY	few	TRBJ2-5	TRBV3-1	TRBD2
ATRSVMNEQY	-	TRBJ2-5	TRBV11-2	-
ASSEVGSGNQPQH	-	TRBJ1-5	TRBV2	-
ASSNRDRGYEQY	-	TRBJ2-7	TRBV5-6	TRBD1
ASSFRPPGPPSANYGYT	-	TRBJ1-2	TRBV4-1	-